This passage covers 10 T cell receptor beta chains from one sample sequenced in a study of T cells expressing NK-cell markers. TCRdb re-analyzed the 5' RACE reads; it lists each CDR3 protein once, without DNA. The sample's table shows about 460,000 distinct CDR3 sequences. The sample comprised blood T cells: a sorted CD56 or NKG2C T cell subset, CD4+ or CD8+ T cells, or bulk PBMC T cells (not recorded which). The origin of the receptors is a woman aged 45 to 65 in good health.

The chain recombines TRBV18 with TRBJ1-1; without DNA, the TCRdb call of TRBD1 cannot be checked. The CDR3 has 15 residues. Germline CDR1 KGHSH, CDR2 LQKENI. The CDR3 here is CASSLPTGGLGEAFF.

The chain employs TRBV28 and TRBJ2-1. This CDR3 comprises 13 residues. CDR1 and CDR2 (germline): MDHEN, SYDVKM. CDR3 sequence: CASRRTASREQFF.

The CDR3 here is CASSSQPGPTTF. This rearrangement joins TRBV4-1 to TRBJ1-2; absent DNA, TCRdb's TRBD1 call cannot be checked. CDR1 is MGHRA and CDR2 is YSYEKL in the germline V gene. This CDR3 has 12 amino acids.

The rearrangement links TRBV9 to TRBJ1-1. Germline V lookup: CDR1 SGDLS, CDR2 YYNGEE. The CDR3 has 16 residues. The CDR3 spells CASSVVGSNLNTEAFF.

The V call is TRBV10-3, the J call TRBJ2-2. The germline V gene encodes CDR1 ENHRY and CDR2 SYGVKD. The CDR3 totals 15 residues. Here the CDR3 reads CAISEFQANTGELFF.

V usage is TRBV27 and J usage is TRBJ2-3; lacking DNA, the TRBD2 call made by TCRdb goes unchecked. Germline CDR1 MNHEY, CDR2 SMNVEV (reference sequence). The CDR3 contains 14 residues. CDR3 amino acids: CASTQRAGSDTQYF.

The chain couples TRBV5-1 to TRBJ1-1. The CDR3 runs 16 residues. The germline gives CDR1 SGHRS, CDR2 YFSETQ. CDR3 residues: CASSLVGGPLNTEAFF.

The rearrangement links TRBV20-1 to TRBJ2-4. The CDR3 sequence is 12 residues long. The germline V gene encodes CDR1 DFQATT and CDR2 SNEGSKA (reference sequence). The CDR3 region is CSARVWENIQYF.

V gene TRBV20-1 combines with J gene TRBJ2-3; TCRdb's D gene call, TRBD2, goes unchecked for lack of DNA. The CDR3 consists of 15 residues. Looked up from germline, CDR1 is DFQATT and CDR2 is SNEGSKA (reference sequence). The CDR3 sequence is CSGFGGTTGTDTQYF.

This sequence joins TRBV4-2 and TRBJ2-7; TCRdb's D gene call, TRBD2, goes unchecked for lack of DNA. The CDR3 contains 12 residues. Germline CDR1 LGHNA, CDR2 YNFKEQ. This chain's CDR3 is CASSQDGTSVDF.